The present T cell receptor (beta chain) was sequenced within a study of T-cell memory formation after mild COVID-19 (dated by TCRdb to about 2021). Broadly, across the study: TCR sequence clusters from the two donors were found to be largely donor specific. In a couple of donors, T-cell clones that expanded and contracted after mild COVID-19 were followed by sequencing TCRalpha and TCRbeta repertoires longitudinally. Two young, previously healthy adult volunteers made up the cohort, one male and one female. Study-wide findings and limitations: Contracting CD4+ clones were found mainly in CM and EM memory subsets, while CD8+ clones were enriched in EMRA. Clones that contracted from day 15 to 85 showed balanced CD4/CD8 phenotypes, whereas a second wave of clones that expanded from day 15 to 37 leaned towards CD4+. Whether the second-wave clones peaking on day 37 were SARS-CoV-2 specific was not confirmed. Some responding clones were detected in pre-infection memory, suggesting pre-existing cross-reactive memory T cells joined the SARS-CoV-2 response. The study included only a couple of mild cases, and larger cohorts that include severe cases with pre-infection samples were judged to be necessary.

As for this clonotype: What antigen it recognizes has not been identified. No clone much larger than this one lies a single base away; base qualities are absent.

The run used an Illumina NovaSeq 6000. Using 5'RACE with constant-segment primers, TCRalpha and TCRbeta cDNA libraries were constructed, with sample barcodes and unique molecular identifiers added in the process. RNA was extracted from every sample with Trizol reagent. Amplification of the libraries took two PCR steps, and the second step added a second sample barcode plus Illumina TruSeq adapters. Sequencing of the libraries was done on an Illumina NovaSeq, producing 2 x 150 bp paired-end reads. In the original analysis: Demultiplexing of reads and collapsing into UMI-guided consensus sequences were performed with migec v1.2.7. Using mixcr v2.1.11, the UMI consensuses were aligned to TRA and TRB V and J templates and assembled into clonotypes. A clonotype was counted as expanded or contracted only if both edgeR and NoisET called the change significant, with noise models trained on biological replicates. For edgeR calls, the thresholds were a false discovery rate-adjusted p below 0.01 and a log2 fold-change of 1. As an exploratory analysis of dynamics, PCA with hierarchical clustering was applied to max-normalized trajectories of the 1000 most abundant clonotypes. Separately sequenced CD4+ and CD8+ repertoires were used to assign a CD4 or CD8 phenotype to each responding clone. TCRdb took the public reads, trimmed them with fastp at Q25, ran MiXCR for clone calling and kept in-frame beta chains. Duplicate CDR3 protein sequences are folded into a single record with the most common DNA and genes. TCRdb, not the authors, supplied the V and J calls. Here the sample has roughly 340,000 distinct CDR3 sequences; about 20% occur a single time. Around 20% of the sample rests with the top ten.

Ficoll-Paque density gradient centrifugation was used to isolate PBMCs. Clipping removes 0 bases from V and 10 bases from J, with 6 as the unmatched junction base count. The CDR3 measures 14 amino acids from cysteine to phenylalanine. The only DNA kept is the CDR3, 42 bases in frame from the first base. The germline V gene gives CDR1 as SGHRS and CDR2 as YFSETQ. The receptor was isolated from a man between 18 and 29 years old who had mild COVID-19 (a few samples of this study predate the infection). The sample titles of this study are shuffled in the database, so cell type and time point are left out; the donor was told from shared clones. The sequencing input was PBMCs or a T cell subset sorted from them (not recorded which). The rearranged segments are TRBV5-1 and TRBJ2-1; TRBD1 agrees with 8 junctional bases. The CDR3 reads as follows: CASSLDRGAGEQFF. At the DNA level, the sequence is TGCGCCAGCAGCTTGGACAGGGGGGCGGGCGAGCAGTTCTTC.